Below, 17 T cell receptor beta chains from the same sample are listed, as sequenced in a study of blood T cell repertoires in COVID-19. TCRdb's copy holds only in-frame clones and misses some; the assay was immunoSEQ multiplex PCR. The top ten clones hold almost 8.5% of a sample with over 95,000 clones, nearly 90% of them seen once. Sequenced: peripheral blood. These receptors came from a woman aged 70-85 years who had recovered from COVID-19.

This chain connects TRBV27 to TRBJ2-3; TRBD1 agrees at 8 bases. The CDR3 totals 15 residues. The trim removed 4 bases at V and 4 bases at J, leaving 7 bases unmatched. Germline CDR1 and CDR2: MNHEY and SMNVEV (reference sequence). CDR3 protein: CASSWGQGAADTQYF. The DNA of the CDR3 is TGTGCCAGCAGTTGGGGGCAGGGGGCGGCAGATACGCAGTATTTT.

The rearrangement uses TRBV2 and TRBJ1-2; 7 bases are a match to TRBD1. The CDR3 has 13 residues. Per the germline V gene, CDR1 is SNHLY and CDR2 is FYNNEI. Trimming cost V 5 bases and J 4 bases; bases outside gene matches: 4. The CDR3 DNA follows: TGTGCCAGCAGTCGGGGACAGAGCTATGGCTACACCTTC. Translation gives CASSRGQSYGYTF. Full variable domain (rest looked up from reference TRBV2 and TRBJ1-2): EPEVTQTPSHQVTQMGQEVILRCVPISNHLYFYWYRQILGQKVEFLVSFYNNEISEKSEIFDDQFSVERPDGSNFTLKIRSTKLEDSAMYFCASSRGQSYGYTFGSGTRLTVV.

V is TRBV18 and J is TRBJ1-3, with a tentative D call TRBD1 (5 bases). There are 15 residues in the CDR3. V lost 0 bases, J lost 5 bases, and 11 bases lay in between. CDR1 and CDR2 (germline): KGHSH, LQKENI. The CDR3 DNA reads as TGTGCCAGCTCACCACCGGGGGGGAGAAGAAACACCATATATTTT. The encoded protein is CASSPPGGRRNTIYF.

The rearrangement links TRBV9 to TRBJ2-3; 9 nucleotides match TRBD1. CDR1 and CDR2 from the germline V gene are SGDLS and YYNGEE. V was pared by 3 bases and J by 5 bases, with 13 bases of the junction left unmatched. The CDR3 has 17 residues. The CDR3 nucleotides are TGTGCCAGCAGCGCTATACCGGGACAGGGCACCTTAGATACGCAGTATTTT. It translates to CASSAIPGQGTLDTQYF.

This sequence joins TRBV6-2 or TRBV6-3 and TRBJ2-7, with D uncertain. The germline V gene has CDR1 MNHEY and CDR2 SVGEGT. The germline V and J ends were trimmed by 6 bases and 3 bases, with 6 bases remaining between them. This CDR3 has 11 residues. For the CDR3, the DNA is TGTGCCAGCAGCACAGACTACGAGCAGTACTTC. The encoded protein is CASSTDYEQYF.

This CDR3 reads CASSLSAGWEAPYNEQFF. The CDR3 DNA sequence: TGTGCCAGCAGCTTGAGTGCGGGGTGGGAGGCTCCCTACAATGAGCAGTTCTTC. The chain carries TRBV5-5 and TRBJ2-1; TRBD2 is a possible D gene (6 bases). The CDR3 is 18 residues long. CDR1 SGHKS and CDR2 YYEKEE come from the germline V gene (reference sequence). V was trimmed by 1 base and J by 2 bases, leaving 19 bases between them.

This clone was picked up a small number of times. The rearrangement joins TRBV19 to TRBJ2-7, with 9 nucleotides matching TRBD2. The V gene end was trimmed by 11 bases and the J gene end by 5 bases; junction bases not matched to a gene: 13. The length of the CDR3 is 14 residues. Germline assignment: CDR1 LNHDA and CDR2 SQIVND (reference sequence). The CDR3 DNA reads TGTGCCGCCGCGGCGGGGGGGGACGACGACGAGCAGTACTTC. Encoded protein: CAAAAGGDDDEQYF.

The CDR3 bases are TGTGCCAGCAGCTTAAAAGGCGGACTAGCGGCCTCCTACAATGAGCAGTTCTTC. Protein sequence: CASSLKGGLAASYNEQFF. V is TRBV7-3 and J is TRBJ2-1, with TRBD2 matching over 10 bases. Trimming removed 1 base from V and 0 bases from J; junction bases left unmatched: 6. From germline, CDR1 is SGHTA and CDR2 FQGTGA. The CDR3 is 18 residues long.

As to this clone: Germline and junction disagree at one end, which may indicate a read error. The rearrangement links TRBV12-3 or TRBV12-4 to TRBJ2-1, with D perhaps TRBD2 (6 bases). CDR3 length: 12 amino acids. The CDR3 spells CASSLTSPRLVF. For the CDR3, the DNA is TGTGCCAGCAGTCTTACTAGCCCAAGGCTGGTCTTC.

This sequence joins TRBV6-5 and TRBJ1-1, with TRBD1 as a possible D gene (5 bases). Germline CDR1 is MNHEY and CDR2 is SVGAGI. Between the trimmed V and J ends, which lost 0 bases and 5 bases, there was a span of 16 bases. The CDR3 has 16 amino acids. The CDR3 region is CASSYSSTRVVTEAFF. CDR3 bases: TGTGCCAGCAGTTACTCGAGTACCAGGGTGGTTACTGAAGCTTTCTTT.

This clone occurred once. V and J are TRBV28 and TRBJ2-1, with D maybe TRBD2 (6 bases). Between the trimmed V and J ends, which lost 2 bases and 7 bases, there was a span of 15 bases. Per germline, CDR1 MDHEN and CDR2 SYDVKM. This CDR3 spans 15 amino acids. CDR3 sequence: CASSLGGDGGNEQFF. The CDR3 nucleotides read TGTGCCAGCAGTTTAGGCGGGGATGGGGGAAATGAGCAGTTCTTC.

CDR3: CASSTQLQNTQYF. The CDR3 nucleotides read TGTGCCAGCAGCACCCAATTACAGAATACGCAGTATTTT. V and J are TRBV7-3 and TRBJ2-3, with D uncertain. This CDR3 is 13 amino acids long. The V and J ends lost 5 bases and 7 bases respectively, with 13 bases between them. Germline V gene data show CDR1 as SGHTA and CDR2 as FQGTGA.

V gene TRBV5-4 combines with J gene TRBJ2-7; 7 bases are a match to TRBD1. Germline loops: CDR1 SGHNT, CDR2 YYREEE (reference sequence). The CDR3 has 13 residues. Trimming at V came to 4 bases and at J to 2 bases, leaving 3 bases not matched to a gene. In DNA, the CDR3 is TGTGCCAGCAGCCCGGGACAGACCTACGAGCAGTACTTC. Translated: CASSPGQTYEQYF.

This clone was detected only once. The chain joins TRBV9 to TRBJ2-5, with 9 bases aligning to TRBD1. With 2 bases clipped from V and 4 bases from J, the junction kept 3 bases outside the gene matches. Germline CDR1 and CDR2: SGDLS and YYNGEE. This CDR3 comprises 14 residues. Here the CDR3 DNA reads TGTGCCAGCAGCGTTGGACAGGGGCGAGAGACCCAGTACTTC. Its translation is CASSVGQGRETQYF.

This clone came up once. This chain uses TRBV5-1 with TRBJ1-2; 7 bases agree with TRBD1. V shed 5 bases, J shed 0 bases, and the junction held 13 bases outside the gene matches. Germline V CDR1 and CDR2: SGHRS, YFSETQ. CDR3 length: 17 amino acids. CDR3 loop: CASRQNTGQRSNYGYTF. CDR3 DNA: TGCGCCAGCAGACAAAACACGGGACAGCGATCTAACTATGGCTACACCTTC. Full variable domain (outside the CDR3, taken from reference TRBV5-1 and TRBJ1-2): KAGVTQTPRYLIKTRGQQVTLSCSPISGHRSVSWYQQTPGQGLQFLFEYFSETQRNKGNFPGRFSGRQFSNSRSEMNVSTLELGDSALYLCASRQNTGQRSNYGYTFGSGTRLTVV.

The genes are TRBV4-1 and TRBJ1-5; D is undetermined. Germline V gene data show CDR1 as MGHRA and CDR2 as YSYEKL. The CDR3 runs to 17 residues. Trimming shortened V by 0 bases and J by 0 bases, and 12 bases separated the two germline ends. CDR3 region: CASSQDRETVSNQPQHF. DNA for the CDR3: TGCGCCAGCAGCCAAGATAGGGAGACCGTTAGCAATCAGCCCCAGCATTTT.

V and J are TRBV6-5 and TRBJ2-1; 9 positions match TRBD2. Germline V gives CDR1 MNHEY, CDR2 SVGAGI. This CDR3 contains 15 residues. The trim removed 6 bases at V and 0 bases at J, leaving 3 bases unmatched. The CDR3 protein is CASRVSGSSYNEQFF. In nucleotides, the CDR3 is TGTGCCAGCAGAGTTAGCGGGAGCTCCTACAATGAGCAGTTCTTC.